This T cell receptor beta chain was found in a study of radiotherapy plus CTLA-4 blockade in lung cancer. Overall study context: Disease control was achieved by 31% of patients, and objective responses by 18%.

The table came from immunoSEQ multiplex PCR; TCRdb's copy has only in-frame clones and leaves some out. This table has some 45,000 clones, roughly three quarters appearing once. Study results and caveats: Peripheral blood showed expansion of tumor-derived TCR clones after radiotherapy and ipilimumab.

The V gene lost 1 base and the J gene lost 1 base, with 19 bases spanning the gap. The CDR3 is 18 residues long. Germline V gene data show CDR1 as SGHTA and CDR2 as FQGNSA. As regards this clone: The antigen remains unidentified.

The sequencing here drew on peripheral blood, taken from a patient treated with radiotherapy plus ipilimumab. The V and J genes are TRBV7-2 and TRBJ1-1; D unresolved. This TCR came from a human donor with non-small cell lung cancer who had stable disease on radiotherapy plus ipilimumab. CDR3 amino acids: CASSLVGRRKVGNTEAFF. The CDR3 DNA reads as TGTGCCAGCAGCTTAGTGGGCAGGAGGAAGGTGGGGAACACTGAAGCTTTCTTT.